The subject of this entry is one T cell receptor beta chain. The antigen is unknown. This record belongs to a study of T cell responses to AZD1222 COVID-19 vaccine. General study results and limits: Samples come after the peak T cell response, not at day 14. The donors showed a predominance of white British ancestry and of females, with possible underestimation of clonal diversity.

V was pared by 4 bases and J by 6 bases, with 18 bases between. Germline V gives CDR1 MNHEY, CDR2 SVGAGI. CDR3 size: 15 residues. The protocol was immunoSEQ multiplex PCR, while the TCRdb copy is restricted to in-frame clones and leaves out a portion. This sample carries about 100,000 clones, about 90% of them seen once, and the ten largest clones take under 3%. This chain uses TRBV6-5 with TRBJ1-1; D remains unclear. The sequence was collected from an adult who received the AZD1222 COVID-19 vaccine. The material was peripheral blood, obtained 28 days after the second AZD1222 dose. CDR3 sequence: CASSSNLPGSPEAFF. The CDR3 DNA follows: TGTGCCAGCAGTTCGAACTTACCCGGCTCTCCTGAAGCTTTCTTT.